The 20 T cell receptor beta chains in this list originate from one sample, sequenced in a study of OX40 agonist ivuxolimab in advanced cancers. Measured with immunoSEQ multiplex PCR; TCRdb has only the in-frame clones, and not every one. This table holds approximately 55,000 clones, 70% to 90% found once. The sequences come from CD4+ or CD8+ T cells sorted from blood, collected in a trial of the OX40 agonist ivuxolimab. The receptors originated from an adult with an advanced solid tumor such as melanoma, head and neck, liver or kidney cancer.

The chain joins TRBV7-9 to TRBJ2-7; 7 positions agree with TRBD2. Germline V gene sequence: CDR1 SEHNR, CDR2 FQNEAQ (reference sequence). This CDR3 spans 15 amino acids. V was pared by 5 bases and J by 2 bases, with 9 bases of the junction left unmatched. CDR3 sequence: CASSVFAGVTYEQYF. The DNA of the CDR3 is TGTGCCAGCAGCGTCTTCGCGGGAGTAACCTACGAGCAGTACTTC.

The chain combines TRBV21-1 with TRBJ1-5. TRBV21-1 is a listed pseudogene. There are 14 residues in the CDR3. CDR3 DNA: TGTGCCAGCAGCAAAGAGGGACCGAATCAGCCCCAGCATTTT. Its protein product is CASSKEGPNQPQHF.

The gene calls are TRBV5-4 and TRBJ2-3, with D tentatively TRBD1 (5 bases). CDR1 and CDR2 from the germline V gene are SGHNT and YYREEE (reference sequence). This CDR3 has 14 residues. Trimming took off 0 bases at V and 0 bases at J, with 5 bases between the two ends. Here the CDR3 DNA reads TGTGCCAGCAGCTTGGCAGGGAGCACAGATACGCAGTATTTT. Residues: CASSLAGSTDTQYF.

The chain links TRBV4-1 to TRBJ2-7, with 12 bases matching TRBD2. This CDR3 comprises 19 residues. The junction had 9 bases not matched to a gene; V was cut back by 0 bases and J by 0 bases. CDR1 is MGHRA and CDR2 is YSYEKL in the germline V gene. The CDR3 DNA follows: TGCGCCAGCAGCCAAGATAACCTAGCGGGAGGGCCAAGCTCCTACGAGCAGTACTTC. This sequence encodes CASSQDNLAGGPSSYEQYF.

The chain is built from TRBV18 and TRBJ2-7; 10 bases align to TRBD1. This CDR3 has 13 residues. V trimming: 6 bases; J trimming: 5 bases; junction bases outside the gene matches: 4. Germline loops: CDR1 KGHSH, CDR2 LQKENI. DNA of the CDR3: TGTGCCAGCTCCTTGACAGGGGGCGACGAGCAGTACTTC. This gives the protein CASSLTGGDEQYF.

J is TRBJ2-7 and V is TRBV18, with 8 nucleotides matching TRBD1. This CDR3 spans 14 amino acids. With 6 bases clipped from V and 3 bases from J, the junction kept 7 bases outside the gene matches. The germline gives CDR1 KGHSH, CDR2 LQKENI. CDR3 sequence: CASSINRGDYEQYF. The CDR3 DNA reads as TGTGCCAGCTCGATCAACAGGGGGGACTACGAGCAGTACTTC.

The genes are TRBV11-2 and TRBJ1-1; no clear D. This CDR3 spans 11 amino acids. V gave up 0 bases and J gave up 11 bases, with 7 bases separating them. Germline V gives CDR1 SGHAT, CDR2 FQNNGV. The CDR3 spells CASSLDTRAFF. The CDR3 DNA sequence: TGTGCCAGCAGCTTAGATACCCGGGCTTTCTTT.

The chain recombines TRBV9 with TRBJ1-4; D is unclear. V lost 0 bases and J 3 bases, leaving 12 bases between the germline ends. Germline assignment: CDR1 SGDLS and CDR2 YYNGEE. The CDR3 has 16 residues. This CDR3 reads CASSVGGPVANEKLFF. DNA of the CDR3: TGTGCCAGCAGCGTAGGAGGCCCGGTGGCTAATGAAAAACTGTTTTTT.

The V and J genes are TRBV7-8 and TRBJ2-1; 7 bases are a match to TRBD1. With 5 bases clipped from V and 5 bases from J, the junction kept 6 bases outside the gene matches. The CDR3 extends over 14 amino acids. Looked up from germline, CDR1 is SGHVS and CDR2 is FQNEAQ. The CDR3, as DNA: TGTGCCAGCAGCGCCGGGACAGAAAACAATGAGCAGTTCTTC. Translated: CASSAGTENNEQFF. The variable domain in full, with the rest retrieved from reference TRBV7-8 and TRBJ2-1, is GAGVSQSPRYKVAKRGQDVALRCDPISGHVSLFWYQQALGQGPEFLTYFQNEAQLDKSGLPSDRFFAERPEGSVSTLKIQRTQQEDSAVYLCASSAGTENNEQFFGPGTRLTVL.

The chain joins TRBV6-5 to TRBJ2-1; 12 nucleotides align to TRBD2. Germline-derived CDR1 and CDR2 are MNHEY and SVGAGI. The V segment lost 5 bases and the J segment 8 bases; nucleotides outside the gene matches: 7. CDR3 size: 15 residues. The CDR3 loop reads CASSALAGGPDEQFF. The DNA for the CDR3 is TGTGCCAGCAGTGCCCTAGCGGGAGGGCCTGATGAGCAGTTCTTC.

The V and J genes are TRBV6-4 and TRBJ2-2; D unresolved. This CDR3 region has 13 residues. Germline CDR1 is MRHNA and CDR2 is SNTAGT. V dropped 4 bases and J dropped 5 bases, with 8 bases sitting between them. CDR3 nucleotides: TGTGCCAGCAGTGGGACGGTTACCGGGGAGCTGTTTTTT. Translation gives CASSGTVTGELFF.

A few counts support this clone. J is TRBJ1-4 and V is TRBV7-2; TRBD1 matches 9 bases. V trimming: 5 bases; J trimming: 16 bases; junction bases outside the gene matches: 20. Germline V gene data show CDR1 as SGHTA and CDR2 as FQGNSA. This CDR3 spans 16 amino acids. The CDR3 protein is CASSPRAGTGRNGAFF. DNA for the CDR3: TGTGCCAGCAGCCCCAGGGCCGGGACAGGGAGGAATGGAGCGTTTTTT. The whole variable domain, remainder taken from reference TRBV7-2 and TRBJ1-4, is GAGVSQSPSNKVTEKGKDVELRCDPISGHTALYWYRQSLGQGLEFLIYFQGNSAPDKSGLPSDRFSAERTGGSVSTLTIQRTQQEDSAVYLCASSPRAGTGRNGAFFGSGTQLSVL.

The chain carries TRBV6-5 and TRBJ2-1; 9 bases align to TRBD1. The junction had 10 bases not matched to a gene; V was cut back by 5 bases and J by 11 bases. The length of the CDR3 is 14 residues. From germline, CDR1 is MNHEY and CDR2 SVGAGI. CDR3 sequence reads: CASSPPGTGNKQFF. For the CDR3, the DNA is TGTGCCAGCAGTCCCCCGGGGACAGGGAACAAGCAGTTCTTC.

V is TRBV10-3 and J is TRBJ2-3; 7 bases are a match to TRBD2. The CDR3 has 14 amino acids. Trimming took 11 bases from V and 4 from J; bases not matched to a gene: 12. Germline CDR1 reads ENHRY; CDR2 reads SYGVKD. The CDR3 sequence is CAARRAGVADTQYF. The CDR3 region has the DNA TGTGCCGCCCGCCGGGCGGGAGTTGCAGATACGCAGTATTTT.

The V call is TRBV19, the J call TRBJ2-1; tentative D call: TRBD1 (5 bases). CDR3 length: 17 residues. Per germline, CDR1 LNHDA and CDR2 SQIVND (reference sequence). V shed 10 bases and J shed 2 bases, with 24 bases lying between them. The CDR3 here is CATRATARYRTYNEQFF. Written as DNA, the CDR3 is TGTGCCACCAGGGCGACAGCAAGATACCGGACCTACAATGAGCAGTTCTTC.

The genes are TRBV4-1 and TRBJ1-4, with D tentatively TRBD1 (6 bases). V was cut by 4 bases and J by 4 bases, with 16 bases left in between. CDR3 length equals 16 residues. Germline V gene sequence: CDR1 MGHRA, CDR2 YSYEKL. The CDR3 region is CASSPSPTGHNEKLFF. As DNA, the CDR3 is TGCGCCAGCAGCCCCTCCCCAACAGGGCATAATGAAAAACTGTTTTTT.

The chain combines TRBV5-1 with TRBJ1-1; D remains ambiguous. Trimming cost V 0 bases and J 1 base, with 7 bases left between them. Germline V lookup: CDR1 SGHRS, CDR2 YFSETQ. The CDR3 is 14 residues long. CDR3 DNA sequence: TGCGCCAGCAGCTTGGCCCTGGGGAACACTGAAGCTTTCTTT. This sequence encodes CASSLALGNTEAFF.

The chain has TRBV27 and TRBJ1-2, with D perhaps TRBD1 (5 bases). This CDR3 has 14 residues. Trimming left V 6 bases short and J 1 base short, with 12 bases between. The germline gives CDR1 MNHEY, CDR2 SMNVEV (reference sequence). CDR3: CASSPGTNNYGYTF. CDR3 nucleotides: TGTGCCAGCAGCCCGGGGACCAATAACTATGGCTACACCTTC.

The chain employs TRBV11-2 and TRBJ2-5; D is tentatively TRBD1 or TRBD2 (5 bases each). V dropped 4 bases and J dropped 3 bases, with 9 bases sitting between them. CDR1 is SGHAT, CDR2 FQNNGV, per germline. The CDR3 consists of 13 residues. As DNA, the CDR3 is TGTGCCAGCAGCTGGGACGGTGAAGAGACCCAGTACTTC. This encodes CASSWDGEETQYF.

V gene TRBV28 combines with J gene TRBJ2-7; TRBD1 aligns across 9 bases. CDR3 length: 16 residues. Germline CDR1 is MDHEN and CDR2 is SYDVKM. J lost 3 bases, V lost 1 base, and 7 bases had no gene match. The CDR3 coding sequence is TGTGCCAGCAGTTTATCACCCGGGACAGGGCTCTACGAGCAGTACTTC. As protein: CASSLSPGTGLYEQYF.